This entry is about one TCR beta chain. This entry comes from a study of T cell changes during pregnancy in multiple sclerosis. CDR1 SGHDT and CDR2 YYEEEE come from the germline V gene. There are 16 residues in the CDR3. The germline V and J ends were trimmed by 0 bases and 2 bases, with 12 bases remaining between them. TCRdb keeps only in-frame clones here, not all; method: immunoSEQ multiplex PCR. The sample holds some 85,000 clones, 85% to 95% seen once. Source: peripheral blood, taken in the second trimester of pregnancy. This sequence was found in a female donor in good health, enrolled as a control in a pregnancy study. The V gene is TRBV5-6, the J gene TRBJ1-5, with a possible D match to TRBD1 (5 bases). CDR3 region: CASSLAGNWGNQPQHF. Written as DNA, the CDR3 is TGTGCCAGCAGCTTGGCAGGGAATTGGGGCAATCAGCCCCAGCATTTT.